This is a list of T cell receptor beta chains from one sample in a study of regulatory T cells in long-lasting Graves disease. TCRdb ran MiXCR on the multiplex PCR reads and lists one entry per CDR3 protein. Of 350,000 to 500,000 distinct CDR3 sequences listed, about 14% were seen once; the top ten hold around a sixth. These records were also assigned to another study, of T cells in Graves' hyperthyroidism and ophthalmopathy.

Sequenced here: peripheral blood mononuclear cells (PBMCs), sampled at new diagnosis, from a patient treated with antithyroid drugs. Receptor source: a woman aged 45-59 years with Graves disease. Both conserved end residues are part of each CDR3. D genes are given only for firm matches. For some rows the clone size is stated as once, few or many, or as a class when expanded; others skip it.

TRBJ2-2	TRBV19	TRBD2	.	TGTGCCAGTAGTACGGTAGCGGGAGCCACCGGGGAGCTGTTTTTT	CASSTVAGATGELFF
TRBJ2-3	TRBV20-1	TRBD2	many	TGCAGTGCCCACATAAGCGGGAGGGTCACAGATACGCAGTATTTT	CSAHISGRVTDTQYF
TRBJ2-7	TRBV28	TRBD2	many	TGTGCCAGCAGTTTAGGATGGACTAGCTTTACCTACGAGCAGTACTTC	CASSLGWTSFTYEQYF
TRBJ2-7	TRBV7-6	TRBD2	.	TGTGCCAGCAGCTTAGACCTAGCGGCCTACGAGCAGTACTTC	CASSLDLAAYEQYF
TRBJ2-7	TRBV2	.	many	TGTGCCAGGGGTAGCGGTCCCTACGAGCAGTACTTC	CARGSGPYEQYF
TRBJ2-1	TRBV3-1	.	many	TGTGCCAGCAGCCAAGAATCCGGAGGGAGGATGCAGTTCTTC	CASSQESGGRMQFF
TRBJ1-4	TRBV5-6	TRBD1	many	TGTGCCAGCAGCTGGACAGGGGATGAAAAACTGTTTTTT	CASSWTGDEKLFF
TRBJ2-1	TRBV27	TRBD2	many	TGTGCCAGCAGTCTTACTCTAGCGGGAGGGAACAATGAGCAGTTCTTC	CASSLTLAGGNNEQFF
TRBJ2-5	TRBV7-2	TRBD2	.	TGTGCCAGCAGCTTACGACTAGCGTCATATGAGACCCAGTACTTC	CASSLRLASYETQYF
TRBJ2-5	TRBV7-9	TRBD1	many	TGTGCCACCGCGACAGGGGGAGAGACCCAGTACTTC	CATATGGETQYF
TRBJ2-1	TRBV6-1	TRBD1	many	TGTGCCAGCATTCATAGTCAGGACAGGGGTAATGAGCAGTTCTTC	CASIHSQDRGNEQFF
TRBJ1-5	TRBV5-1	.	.	TGCGCCAGCAGCTTGCGAGGGGCCCCTAATCAGCCCCAGCATTTT	CASSLRGAPNQPQHF
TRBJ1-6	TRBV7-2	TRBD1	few	TGTGCCAGCAGCTCCCCGTGGGGACAGGGGAGTAATTCACCCCTCCACTTT	CASSSPWGQGSNSPLHF
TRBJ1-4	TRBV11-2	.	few	TGTGCCAGCAGACTAGGGGGGACCGACAGTGAAAAACTGTTTTTT	CASRLGGTDSEKLFF
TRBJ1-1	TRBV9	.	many	TGTGCCAGCAGCGCGGACACCGCCACTGAAGCTTTCTTT	CASSADTATEAFF
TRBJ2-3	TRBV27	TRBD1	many	TGTGCCAGCAGTCTTACAGGGGGCGGGTCAGATACGCAGTATTTT	CASSLTGGGSDTQYF
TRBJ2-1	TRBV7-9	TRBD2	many	TGTGCCAGCAGCACCGATAGCGGGATCGGCAATGAGCAGTTCTTC	CASSTDSGIGNEQFF
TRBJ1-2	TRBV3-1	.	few	TGTGCCAGCAGCCAAGAAACACCCTATGGCTACACCTTC	CASSQETPYGYTF
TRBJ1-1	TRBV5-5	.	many	TGTGCTACTGGGTGGGGAACCATGAACACTGAAGCTTTCTTT	CATGWGTMNTEAFF
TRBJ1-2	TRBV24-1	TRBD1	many	TGTGCCACCAGTGACACCGGGACAGGTGATGGCTACACCTTC	CATSDTGTGDGYTF
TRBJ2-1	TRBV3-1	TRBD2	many	TGTGCCAGCAGCCAAGATGATCTAGCGGGAGTCAATGAGCAGTTCTTC	CASSQDDLAGVNEQFF
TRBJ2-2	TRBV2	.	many	TGTGCCAGCAGTGAAGACAGGGACGCCGGGGAGCTGTTTTTT	CASSEDRDAGELFF
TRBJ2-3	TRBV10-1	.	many	TGCGCCAGCAGTGAGTCTGGGGGGGCCCCCACAGATACGCAGTATTTT	CASSESGGAPTDTQYF
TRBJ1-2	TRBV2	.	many	TGTGCCAGCAACATGCAGGGGCTGATTGATGATGGCTACACCTTC	CASNMQGLIDDGYTF
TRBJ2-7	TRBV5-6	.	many	TGTGCCAGCAGCACGGACACAGACTCCTACGAGCAGTACTTC	CASSTDTDSYEQYF
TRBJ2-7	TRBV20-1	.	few	TGCAGTGCTAGAGAGGGGTCCGGGCCCTACGAGCAGTACTTC	CSAREGSGPYEQYF
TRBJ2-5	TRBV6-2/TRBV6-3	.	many	TGTGCCAGCAGTTACCCGGACAGTGACGCTCAAGAGACCCAGTACTTC	CASSYPDSDAQETQYF
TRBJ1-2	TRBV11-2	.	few	TGTGCCAGCAGCTACTCGGAGTTGGGGGTCTTGGGGGGCTACACCTTC	CASSYSELGVLGGYTF
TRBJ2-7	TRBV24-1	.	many	TGTGCCACCAGTGACACGAACACCTACGAGCAGTACTTC	CATSDTNTYEQYF
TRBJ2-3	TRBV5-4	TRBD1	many	TGTGCCAGCAGCCAACAGGGGCCCACGTATACGCAGTATTTT	CASSQQGPTYTQYF
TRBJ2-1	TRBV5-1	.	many	TGCGCCAGCAGCTTGGGGGGCTTAGCCGCGGAGCAGTTCTTC	CASSLGGLAAEQFF
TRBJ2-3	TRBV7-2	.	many	TGTGCCAGCAGCTCCTTCGGGGGTTACAACACAGATACGCAGTATTTT	CASSSFGGYNTDTQYF
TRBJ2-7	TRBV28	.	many	TGTGCCAGCAGCCCTCAGGGGGGCCCTACCTACGAGCAGTACTTC	CASSPQGGPTYEQYF
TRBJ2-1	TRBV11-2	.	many	TGTGCCAGCAGCTCCCTCGGGAGATCTAGCTCCTACAATGAGCAGTTCTTC	CASSSLGRSSSYNEQFF
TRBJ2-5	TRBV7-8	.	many	TGTGCCAGCAGCTACGCGATGGGAGGAGAGACCCAGTACTTC	CASSYAMGGETQYF
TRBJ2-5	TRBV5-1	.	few	TGCGCCAGCAGCTTGAGGGGGGATAAAGAGACCCAGTACTTC	CASSLRGDKETQYF
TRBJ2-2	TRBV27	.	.	TGTGCCAGCAGTTTGAGACACAACACCGGGGAGCTGTTTTTT	CASSLRHNTGELFF
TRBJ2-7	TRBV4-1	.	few	TGCGCCAGCAGCCAAGTGATCCGGGGGCGGGACGAGCAGTACTTC	CASSQVIRGRDEQYF
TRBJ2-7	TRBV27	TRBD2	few	TGTGCCAGCAGTCTATATCTAGCGGGAGCTTACGAGCAGTACTTC	CASSLYLAGAYEQYF
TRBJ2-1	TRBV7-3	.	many	TGTGCCAGCAGCCCCGACCCACAAATGGATGAGCAGTTCTTC	CASSPDPQMDEQFF
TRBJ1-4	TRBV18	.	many	TGTGCCAGCTCACCAGGACAGTCAACTAATGAAAAACTGTTTTTT	CASSPGQSTNEKLFF
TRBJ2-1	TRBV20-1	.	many	TGCAGTGCTAGAGCCTGGGGGGCCACCTACGGCAATGAGCAGTTCTTC	CSARAWGATYGNEQFF
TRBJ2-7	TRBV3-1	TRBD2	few	TGTGCCAGCAGCCAGGGTAGCGGGAGTCCCTACGAGCAGTACTTC	CASSQGSGSPYEQYF
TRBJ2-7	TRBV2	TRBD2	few	TGTGCCAGCAGTTACGGACTAGACTACGAGCAGTACTTC	CASSYGLDYEQYF
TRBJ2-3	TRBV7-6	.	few	TGTGCCAGCAGCTCGGGCCTACCCACAGATACGCAGTATTTT	CASSSGLPTDTQYF
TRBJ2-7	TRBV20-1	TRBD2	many	TGCAGTGCCAGCCAAGCGGGATCCCCCTACGAGCAGTACTTC	CSASQAGSPYEQYF
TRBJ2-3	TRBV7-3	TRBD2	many	TGTGCCAGCAGCTTAACTAGCGGGAGTGAAAGCACAGATACGCAGTATTTT	CASSLTSGSESTDTQYF
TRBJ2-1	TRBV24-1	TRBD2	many	TGTGCCACCAGTGATCTGACTAGCGGGACCTACAATGAGCAGTTCTTC	CATSDLTSGTYNEQFF
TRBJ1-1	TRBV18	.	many	TGTGCCAGCTCACCGCTTGCGGACACTGAAGCTTTCTTT	CASSPLADTEAFF
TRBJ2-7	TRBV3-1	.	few	TGTGCCAGCAGCCGGGGGAAATCCGAGCAGTACTTC	CASSRGKSEQYF
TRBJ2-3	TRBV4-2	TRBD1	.	TGTGCCAGCAGCCAAGAATACAGCAGGGGGCCCGTTTTGGCGGCTAGCACAGATACGCAGTATTTT	CASSQEYSRGPVLAASTDTQYF
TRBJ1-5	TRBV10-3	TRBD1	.	TGTGCCAGCCAACTGGACAGGGGGTCGTCCAATCAGCCCCAGCATTTT	CASQLDRGSSNQPQHF
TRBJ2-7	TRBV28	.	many	TGTGCCAGCAGACCAGGGGCAGGGGATATCTACGAGCAGTACTTC	CASRPGAGDIYEQYF